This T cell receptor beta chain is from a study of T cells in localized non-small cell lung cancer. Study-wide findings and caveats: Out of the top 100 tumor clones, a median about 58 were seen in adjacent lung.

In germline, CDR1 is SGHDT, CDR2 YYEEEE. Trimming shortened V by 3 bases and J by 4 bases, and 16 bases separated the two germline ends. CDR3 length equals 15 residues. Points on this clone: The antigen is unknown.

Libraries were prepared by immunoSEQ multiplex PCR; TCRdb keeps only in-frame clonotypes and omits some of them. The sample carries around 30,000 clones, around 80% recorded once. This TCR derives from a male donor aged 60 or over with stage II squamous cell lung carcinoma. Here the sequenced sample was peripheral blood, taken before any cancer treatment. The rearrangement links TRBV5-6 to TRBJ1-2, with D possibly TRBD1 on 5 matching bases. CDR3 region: CASSYTPGRLYGYTF. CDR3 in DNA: TGTGCCAGCAGCTATACCCCAGGGCGCCTCTATGGCTACACCTTC. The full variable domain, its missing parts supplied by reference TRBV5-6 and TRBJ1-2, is DAGVTQSPTHLIKTRGQQVTLRCSPKSGHDTVSWYQQALGQGPQFIFQYYEEEERQRGNFPDRFSGHQFPNYSSELNVNALLLGDSALYLCASSYTPGRLYGYTFGSGTRLTVV.